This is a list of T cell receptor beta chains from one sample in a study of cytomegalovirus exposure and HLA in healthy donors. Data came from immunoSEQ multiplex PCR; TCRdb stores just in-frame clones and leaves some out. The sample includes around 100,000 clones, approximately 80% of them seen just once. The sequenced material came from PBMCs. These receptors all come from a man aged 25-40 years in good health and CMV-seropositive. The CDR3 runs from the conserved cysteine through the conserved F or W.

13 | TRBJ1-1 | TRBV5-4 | CASSLDWNTEAFF
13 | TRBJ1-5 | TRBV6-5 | CASSQDRDQPQHF
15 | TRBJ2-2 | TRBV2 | CASSRSGGVDGELFF
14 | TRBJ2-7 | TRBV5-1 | CASSVTGTPNEQYF
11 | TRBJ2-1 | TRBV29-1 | CSVAPPDEQFF
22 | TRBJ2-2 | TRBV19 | CASSILFSGTGRYMGDTGELFF
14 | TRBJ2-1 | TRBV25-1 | CASSEPGDYNEQFF
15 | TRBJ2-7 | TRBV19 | CASSPLRGPSYEQYF
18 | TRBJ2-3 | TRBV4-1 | CASSRLGKGEGSTDTQYF
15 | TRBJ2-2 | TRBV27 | CASSLAASNTGELFF
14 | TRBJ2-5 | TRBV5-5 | CASSLVQGGETQYF
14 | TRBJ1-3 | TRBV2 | CASSSLSSGNTIYF
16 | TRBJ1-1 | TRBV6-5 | CASSYSLTSAYTEAFF
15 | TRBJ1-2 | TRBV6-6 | CASSYPQGTGYGYTF
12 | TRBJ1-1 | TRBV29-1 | CSGKGWNTEAFF
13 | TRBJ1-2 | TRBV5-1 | CASSLEGGQGYTF
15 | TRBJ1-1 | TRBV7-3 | CASSLMSGGRTEAFF
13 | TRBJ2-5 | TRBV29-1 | CSGGRGVQETQYF
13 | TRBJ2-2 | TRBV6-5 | CASSSLAGGELFF
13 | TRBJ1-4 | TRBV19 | CASSTTANEKLFF
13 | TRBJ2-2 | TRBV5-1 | CASSYLEAGELFF
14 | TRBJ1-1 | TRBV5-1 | CASRRAGGRAEAFF
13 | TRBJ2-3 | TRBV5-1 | CASSLPGEDTQYF
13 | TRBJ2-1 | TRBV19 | CASNPGQDNEQFF
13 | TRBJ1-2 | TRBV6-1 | CASRGTANYGYTF
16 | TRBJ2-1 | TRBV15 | CATSRDGGDSNNEQFF
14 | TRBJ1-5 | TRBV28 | CASTLGGGGQPQHF